A selection of T cell receptor beta chains follows, all from one sample in a study of T cell responses to AZD1222 COVID-19 vaccine. Sequencing used immunoSEQ multiplex PCR; TCRdb keeps in-frame clones, though not all of them. The table includes some 130,000 clones, 80% to 95% detected once. Sequenced material: peripheral blood, taken on day 0 of AZD1222 vaccination. The receptors here all came from an adult in good health. Both conserved end residues are part of each CDR3. D genes are given only for firm matches. Clone size is given for some rows only: seen once, a few or many times, or a class if the clone is expanded.

abundance	j_gene	d_gene	v_gene	CDR3nt	CDR3aa
-	TRBJ1-2	-	TRBV2	TGTGCCAGCATCCTTCAGGGAAGGCTCGGCTATGGCTACACCTTC	CASILQGRLGYGYTF
-	TRBJ2-5	-	TRBV19	TGTGCCAGTAGTCAACGGTGGGAGACCCAGTACTTC	CASSQRWETQYF
-	TRBJ2-2	-	TRBV28	TGTGCCAGCAGCAAACCAGGGAGGAGGACCGGGGAGCTGTTTTTT	CASSKPGRRTGELFF
-	TRBJ2-2	-	TRBV5-1	TGCGCCAGCAGCCTCCGGATTTCGACAGCGAACACCGGGGAGCTGTTTTTT	CASSLRISTANTGELFF
-	TRBJ1-6	-	TRBV27	TGTGCCAGCAGTTTATATACAGGGTCAGGGAATTCACCCCTCCACTTT	CASSLYTGSGNSPLHF
-	TRBJ2-3	TRBD2	TRBV5-4	TGTGCCAGCAGCTTGTCACTAGCGGGACCCACAGATACGCAGTATTTT	CASSLSLAGPTDTQYF
-	TRBJ1-3	-	TRBV29-1	TGCAGCGTTGTAGACCCTGGAAACACCATATATTTT	CSVVDPGNTIYF
-	TRBJ2-3	-	TRBV27	TGTGCCAGCAGTTCAATAGGGGCGACAGATACGCAGTATTTT	CASSSIGATDTQYF
-	TRBJ1-6	TRBD1	TRBV27	TGTGCCAGCAGTTTACAGGGGGCGTTCCACAATTCACCCCTCCACTTT	CASSLQGAFHNSPLHF
once	TRBJ2-7	TRBD1	TRBV11-3	TGTGCCAGCAGCAACCGGGACAGGCCCCTCGAGCAGTACTTC	CASSNRDRPLEQYF
-	TRBJ1-6	TRBD1	TRBV7-6	TGTGCCAGCAGCTTAACCTCTCGGACAGGCGGCTCACCCCTCCACTTT	CASSLTSRTGGSPLHF
-	TRBJ2-4	-	TRBV12-3/TRBV12-4	TGTGCCAGCGGAGGTTGGAACATTCAGTACTTC	CASGGWNIQYF
-	TRBJ2-7	-	TRBV11-2	TGTGCCAGCAGCTTCGGAGGCGTATCCTACGAGCAGTACTTC	CASSFGGVSYEQYF
few	TRBJ2-7	TRBD2	TRBV11-2	TGTGCCAGCAGCTTAGAACTAGCGGGGACCTCCTACGAGCAGTACTTC	CASSLELAGTSYEQYF
-	TRBJ2-7	-	TRBV5-4	TGTGCCAGCAGCTTGGGCCCCCGAGCGCCCTCCTACGAGCAGTACTTC	CASSLGPRAPSYEQYF
-	TRBJ1-3	-	TRBV11-2	TGTGCCAGCAGCCCGGACGGAACAAGCTCTGGAAACACCATATATTTT	CASSPDGTSSGNTIYF
-	TRBJ2-1	TRBD2	TRBV12-3/TRBV12-4	TGTGCCAGCAGGGCCTCTAGCGGACTTCAGTTCTTC	CASRASSGLQFF
-	TRBJ1-2	-	TRBV7-2	TGTGCCAGCAGCTTAGCCCACAAATCCTATGGCTACACCTTC	CASSLAHKSYGYTF
-	TRBJ2-5	-	TRBV30	TGTGCCTGGAGGTGGATAGGAGGGGCAGAGACCCAGTACTTC	CAWRWIGGAETQYF
-	TRBJ2-7	-	TRBV12-5	TGTGCTAGTGGTCCAAGCTCCTACGAGCAGTACTTC	CASGPSSYEQYF
-	TRBJ2-3	TRBD2	TRBV5-1	TGCGCCAGCAGCATCCCACTAGCGGGAGTGGCAGATACGCAGTATTTT	CASSIPLAGVADTQYF
-	TRBJ2-1	-	TRBV7-2	TGTGCCAGCAGCTTAGATCGCCGCTCGGAGTTCTTC	CASSLDRRSEFF